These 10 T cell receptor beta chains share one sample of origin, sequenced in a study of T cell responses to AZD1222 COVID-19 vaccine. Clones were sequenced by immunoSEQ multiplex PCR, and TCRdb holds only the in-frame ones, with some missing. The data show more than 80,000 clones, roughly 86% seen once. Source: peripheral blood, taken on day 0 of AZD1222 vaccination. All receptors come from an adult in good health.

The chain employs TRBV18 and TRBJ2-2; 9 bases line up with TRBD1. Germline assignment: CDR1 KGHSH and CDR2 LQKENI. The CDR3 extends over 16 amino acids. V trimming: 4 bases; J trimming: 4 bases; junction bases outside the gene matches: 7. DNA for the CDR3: TGTGCCAGCTCACGCCTCCGGACAGGGGCCACCGGGGAGCTGTTTTTT. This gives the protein CASSRLRTGATGELFF. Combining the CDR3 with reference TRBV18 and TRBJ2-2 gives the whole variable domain NAGVMQNPRHLVRRRGQEARLRCSPMKGHSHVYWYRQLPEEGLKFMVYLQKENIIDESGMPKERFSAEFPKEGPSILRIQQVVRGDSAAYFCASSRLRTGATGELFFGEGSRLTVL.

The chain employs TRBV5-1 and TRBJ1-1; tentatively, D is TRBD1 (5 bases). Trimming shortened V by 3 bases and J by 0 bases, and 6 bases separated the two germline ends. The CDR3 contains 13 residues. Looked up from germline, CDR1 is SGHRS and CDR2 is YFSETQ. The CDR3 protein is CASSSTVNTEAFF. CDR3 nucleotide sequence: TGCGCCAGCAGCTCGACAGTGAACACTGAAGCTTTCTTT.

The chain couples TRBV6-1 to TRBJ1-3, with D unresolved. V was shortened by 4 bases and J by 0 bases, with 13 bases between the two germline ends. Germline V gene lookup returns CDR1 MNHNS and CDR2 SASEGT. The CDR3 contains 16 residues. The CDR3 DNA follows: TGTGCCAGCAGTGCCCTGACGGTGCGCTCTGGAAACACCATATATTTT. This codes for CASSALTVRSGNTIYF.

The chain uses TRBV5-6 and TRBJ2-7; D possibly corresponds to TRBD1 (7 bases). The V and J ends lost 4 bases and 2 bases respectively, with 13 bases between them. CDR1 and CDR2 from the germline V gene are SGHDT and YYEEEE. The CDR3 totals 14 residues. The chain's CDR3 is CASSRAGGTYEQYF. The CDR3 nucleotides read TGTGCCAGCAGCCGGGCAGGGGGGACCTACGAGCAGTACTTC.

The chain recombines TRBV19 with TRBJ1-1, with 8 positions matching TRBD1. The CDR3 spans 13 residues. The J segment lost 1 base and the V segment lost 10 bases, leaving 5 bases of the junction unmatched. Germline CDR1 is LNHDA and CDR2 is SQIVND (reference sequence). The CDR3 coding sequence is TGTGCCACCCGAGACAGGGGGAACACTGAAGCTTTCTTT. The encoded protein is CATRDRGNTEAFF. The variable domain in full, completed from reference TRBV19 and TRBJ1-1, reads DGGITQSPKYLFRKEGQNVTLSCEQNLNHDAMYWYRQDPGQGLRLIYYSQIVNDFQKGDIAEGYSVSREKKESFPLTVTSAQKNPTAFYLCATRDRGNTEAFFGQGTRLTVV.

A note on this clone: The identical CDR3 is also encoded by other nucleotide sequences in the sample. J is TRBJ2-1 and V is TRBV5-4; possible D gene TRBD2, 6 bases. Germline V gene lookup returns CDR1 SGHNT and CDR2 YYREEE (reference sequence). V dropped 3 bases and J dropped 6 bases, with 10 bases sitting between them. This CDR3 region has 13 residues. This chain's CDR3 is CASSSRLGNEQFF. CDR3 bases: TGTGCCAGCAGCTCGAGACTAGGCAATGAGCAGTTCTTC.

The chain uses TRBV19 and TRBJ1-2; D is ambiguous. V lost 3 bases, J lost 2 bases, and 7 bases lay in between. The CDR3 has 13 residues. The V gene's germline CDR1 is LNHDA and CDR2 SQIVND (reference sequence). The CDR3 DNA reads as TGTGCCAGTAGTATCACGGTGAACTATGGCTACACCTTC. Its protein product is CASSITVNYGYTF.

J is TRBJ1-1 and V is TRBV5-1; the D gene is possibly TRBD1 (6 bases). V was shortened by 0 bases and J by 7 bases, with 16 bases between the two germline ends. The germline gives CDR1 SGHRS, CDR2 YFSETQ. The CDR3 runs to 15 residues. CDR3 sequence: CASSLAGRDKDEAFF. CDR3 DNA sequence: TGCGCCAGCAGCTTGGCGGGACGGGACAAAGATGAAGCTTTCTTT.

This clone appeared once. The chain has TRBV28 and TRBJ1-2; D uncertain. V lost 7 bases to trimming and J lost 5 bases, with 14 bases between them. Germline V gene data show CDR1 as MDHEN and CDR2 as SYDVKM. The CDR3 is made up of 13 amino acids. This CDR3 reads CASIPDGFYGYTF. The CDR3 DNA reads TGTGCCAGCATCCCCGACGGCTTTTATGGCTACACCTTC.

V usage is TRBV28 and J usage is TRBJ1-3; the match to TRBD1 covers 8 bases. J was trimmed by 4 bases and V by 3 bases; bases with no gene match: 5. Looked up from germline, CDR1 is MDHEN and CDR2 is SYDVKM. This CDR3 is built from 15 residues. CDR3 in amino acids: CASSFWGQVGNTIYF. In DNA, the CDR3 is TGTGCCAGCAGTTTCTGGGGACAGGTGGGAAACACCATATATTTT.